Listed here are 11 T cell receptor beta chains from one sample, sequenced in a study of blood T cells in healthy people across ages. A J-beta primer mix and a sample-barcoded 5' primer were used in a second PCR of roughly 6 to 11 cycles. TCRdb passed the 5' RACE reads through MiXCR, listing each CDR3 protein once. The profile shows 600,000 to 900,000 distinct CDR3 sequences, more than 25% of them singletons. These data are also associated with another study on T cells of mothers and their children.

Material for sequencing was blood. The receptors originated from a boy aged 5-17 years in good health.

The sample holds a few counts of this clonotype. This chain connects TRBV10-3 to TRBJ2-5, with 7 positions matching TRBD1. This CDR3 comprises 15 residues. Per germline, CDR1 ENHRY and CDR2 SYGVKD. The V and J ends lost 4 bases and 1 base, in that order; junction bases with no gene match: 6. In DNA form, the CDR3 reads TGTGCCATCAGTGGCCAGACAGGGACCCAAGAGACCCAGTACTTC. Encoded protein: CAISGQTGTQETQYF.

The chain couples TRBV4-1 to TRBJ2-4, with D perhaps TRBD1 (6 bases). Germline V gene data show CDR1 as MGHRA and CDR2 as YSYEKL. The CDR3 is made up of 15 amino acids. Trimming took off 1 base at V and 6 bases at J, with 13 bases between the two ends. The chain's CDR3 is CASSQVRGKVNIQYF. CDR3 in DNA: TGCGCCAGCAGCCAAGTGAGGGGGAAAGTAAACATTCAGTACTTC.

The CDR3 sequence: CASSESGELGYTF. CDR3 nucleotides: TGTGCCAGCAGTGAATCGGGGGAACTTGGCTACACCTTC. V usage is TRBV6-1 and J usage is TRBJ1-2; D might be TRBD1 (5 bases). V lost 2 bases and J lost 7, with 11 bases in between. CDR3 size: 13 residues. Germline CDR1 is MNHNS and CDR2 is SASEGT.

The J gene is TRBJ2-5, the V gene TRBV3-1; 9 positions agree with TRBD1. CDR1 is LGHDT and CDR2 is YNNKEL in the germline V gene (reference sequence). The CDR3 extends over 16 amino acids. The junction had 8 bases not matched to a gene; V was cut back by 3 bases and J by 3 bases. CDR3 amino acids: CASSHGRDRAKETQYF. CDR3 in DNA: TGTGCCAGCAGCCATGGCCGGGACAGGGCCAAAGAGACCCAGTACTTC.

The CDR3 sequence: CAIRDSGGDYNEQFF. The CDR3 DNA is TGTGCCATCAGGGATAGCGGGGGAGACTACAATGAGCAGTTCTTC. This chain links TRBV10-3 with TRBJ2-1, with 9 nucleotides matching TRBD2. CDR1 is ENHRY, CDR2 SYGVKD, per germline. This CDR3 contains 15 residues. J lost 3 bases, V lost 6 bases, and 6 bases had no gene match.

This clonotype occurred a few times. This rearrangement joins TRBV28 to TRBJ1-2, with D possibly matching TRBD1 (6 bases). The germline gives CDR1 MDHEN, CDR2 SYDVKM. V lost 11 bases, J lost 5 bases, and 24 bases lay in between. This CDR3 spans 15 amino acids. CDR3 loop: CASRRQVAGGYGYTF. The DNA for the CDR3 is TGTGCCTCACGAAGACAGGTCGCGGGTGGGTATGGCTACACCTTC.

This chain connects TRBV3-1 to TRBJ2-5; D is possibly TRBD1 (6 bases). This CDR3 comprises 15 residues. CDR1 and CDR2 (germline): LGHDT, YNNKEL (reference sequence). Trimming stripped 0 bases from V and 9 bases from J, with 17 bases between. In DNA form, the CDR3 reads TGTGCCAGCAGCCAAGAGGACAGAAGAACCGATCCCCAGTACTTC. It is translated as CASSQEDRRTDPQYF.

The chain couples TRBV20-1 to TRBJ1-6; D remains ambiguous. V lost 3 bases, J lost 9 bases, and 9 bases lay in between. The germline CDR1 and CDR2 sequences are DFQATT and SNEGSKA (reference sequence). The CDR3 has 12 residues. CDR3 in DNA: TGCAGTGCTAGGCCGGCAGGTTCACCCCTCCACTTT. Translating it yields CSARPAGSPLHF.

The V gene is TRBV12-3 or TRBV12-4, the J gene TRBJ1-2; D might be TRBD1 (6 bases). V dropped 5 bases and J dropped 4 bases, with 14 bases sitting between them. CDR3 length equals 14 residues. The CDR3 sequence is CASSDPGAGYGYTF. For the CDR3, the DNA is TGTGCCAGCAGTGACCCGGGGGCTGGCTATGGCTACACCTTC.

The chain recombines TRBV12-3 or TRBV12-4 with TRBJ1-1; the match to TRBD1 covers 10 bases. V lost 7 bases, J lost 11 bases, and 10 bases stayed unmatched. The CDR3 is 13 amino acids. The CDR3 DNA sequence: TGTGCCAGCATCCGCGGGACAGGGGACGCGGCTTTCTTT. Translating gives CASIRGTGDAAFF.

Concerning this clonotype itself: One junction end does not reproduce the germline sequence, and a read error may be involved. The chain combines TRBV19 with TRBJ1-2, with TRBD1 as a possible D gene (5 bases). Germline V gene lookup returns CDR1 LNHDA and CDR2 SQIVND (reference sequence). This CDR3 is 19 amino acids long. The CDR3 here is CASSINPAQGPTGNYGYNF. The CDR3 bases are TGTGCCAGTAGTATAAACCCGGCGCAGGGCCCTACGGGTAACTATGGCTACAACTTC.